This paragraph covers one TCR beta chain sequence. Antigen: not known. Assay used: immunoSEQ multiplex PCR; TCRdb lists only in-frame clones, some missing. This sample has roughly 150,000 clones, with 75% to 80% found just once. This record comes from a study of cytotoxic CD8 clonotypes in ibrutinib-treated CLL. The wider study: Responses: approximately 25 partial, 2 complete; after median around 68 months, roughly 15 stayed remitted, roughly 12 progressed. Broader study findings: Relative to age-matched healthy donors, clonality at baseline was higher, and it tracked circulating CD8+ T-cell counts. Timing of sampling differed between sustained-remission and progressing patients. Public clonotypes (which were uncommon) either contracted or remained stable on treatment.

The CDR3 is 14 amino acids. Germline V gene data show CDR1 as SGHVS and CDR2 as FNYEAQ. V was cut by 4 bases and J by 7 bases, with 11 bases left in between. This receptor was identified in a human donor with chronic lymphocytic leukemia. This material consisted of PBMCs, taken after 24 months of ibrutinib treatment. J is TRBJ1-6 and V is TRBV7-6; D unresolved. In nucleotides, the CDR3 is TGTGCCAGCAGCTCCGGCCAAGGCAATTCACCCCTCCACTTT. It codes for CASSSGQGNSPLHF.